The rows below give T cell receptor beta chains drawn from one sample of a study of CD8 T cells in ankylosing spondylitis. One entry per CDR3 protein results from TCRdb running MiXCR on the 5' RACE reads. The sample includes more than 650,000 distinct CDR3 sequences, around 11% of them seen just once. Sequencing was carried out using blood, either unsorted or a sorted T cell fraction (not recorded which). The receptors stem from a male donor with ankylosing spondylitis. Both conserved end residues are part of each CDR3.

v_call	j_call	cdr3_aa
TRBV7-2	TRBJ1-4	CASSLNRATNEKLFF
TRBV14	TRBJ2-1	CASSALTGRSYNEQFF
TRBV7-2	TRBJ1-2	CASTRGQGNYGYTF
TRBV28	TRBJ1-2	CASSLFGDSYGYTF
TRBV6-2/TRBV6-3	TRBJ1-5	CASSKTRQGGNQPQHF
TRBV7-2	TRBJ2-5	CASSLAWGTQETQYF
TRBV11-3	TRBJ2-3	CASSSDSSDTQYF
TRBV20-1	TRBJ2-1	CSASAGGLYNEQFF
TRBV5-1	TRBJ2-3	CASSSTGGATDTQYF
TRBV7-3	TRBJ2-1	CASSPYGSSYNEQFF
TRBV6-5	TRBJ2-5	CASSYSGLTYIETQYF
TRBV15	TRBJ2-1	CATGRLAGNNEQFF
TRBV19	TRBJ2-5	CASSIHGTGTGGGETQYF
TRBV6-2/TRBV6-3	TRBJ1-5	CATSSNPGRPMNQPQHF
TRBV12-3/TRBV12-4	TRBJ2-3	CASSLETYTDTQYF
TRBV20-1	TRBJ2-2	CSARDVRQGSSGELFF
TRBV3-1	TRBJ1-1	CASSLQGRPEAFF
TRBV12-3/TRBV12-4	TRBJ1-2	CASRAGTASSGYGYTF
TRBV29-1	TRBJ2-1	CSVPRSYGGNEQFF
TRBV11-1	TRBJ2-7	CARPLSGYEQYF
TRBV6-2/TRBV6-3	TRBJ1-1	CASSYRRQGEAFF
TRBV20-1	TRBJ2-1	CSARGPRKLAGGLYNEQFF
TRBV7-9	TRBJ2-7	CASSLGQTFYEQYF
TRBV29-1	TRBJ2-3	CSVESGTDTQYF
TRBV20-1	TRBJ2-1	CSASSLEGAYNEQFF
TRBV7-9	TRBJ2-7	CASSSDFSNNEQYF
TRBV20-1	TRBJ2-1	CSASRGDEQFF
TRBV7-2	TRBJ2-5	CASSNYGTSGDKTQYF
TRBV12-3/TRBV12-4	TRBJ2-1	CASSSGLAATSGEQFF
TRBV12-3/TRBV12-4	TRBJ2-7	CASRRAGGSYEQYF
TRBV7-2	TRBJ2-5	CASSSRTTQETQYF
TRBV20-1	TRBJ2-1	CSAVTGGAYNEQFF
TRBV4-2	TRBJ1-1	CASSQVRDSAFF
TRBV5-6	TRBJ2-1	CASSFRDRGRGDNEQFF
TRBV28	TRBJ1-2	CASRNWYGYTF
TRBV20-1	TRBJ2-3	CSARGVRTDTQYF
TRBV11-2	TRBJ2-3	CASSLVGLNTDTQYF
TRBV3-1	TRBJ2-3	CASSHEPGLRGYF
TRBV7-2	TRBJ2-3	CASSFIIRQDTQYF
TRBV6-2/TRBV6-3	TRBJ1-5	CASSDHRFQPQHF
TRBV20-1	TRBJ2-7	CSASSTGTYGVEQYF
TRBV28	TRBJ1-2	CASTRTGSLRGYTF
TRBV20-1	TRBJ1-5	CSAWDRERRPQHF
TRBV20-1	TRBJ1-2	CSATARVNYGYTF
TRBV2	TRBJ2-7	CASRQTGVEQYF
TRBV6-5	TRBJ2-7	CASSYSLGPWEYF
TRBV20-1	TRBJ1-3	CSALPRGGNTIYF